The 10 T cell receptor beta chains below all came from one sample that was sequenced in a study of control samples from healthy donors and cancer patients. Profiled with immunoSEQ multiplex PCR; TCRdb holds only in-frame clones, not every one. The top ten hold about 40% of the sample, which has 130,000 or so clones, 70% to 90% seen once. Input material: blood. The source is a man in his fifties in good health.

This chain links TRBV19 with TRBJ1-6, with a weak D call TRBD1 (5 bases). Trimming removed 1 base from V and 10 bases from J, with 11 bases in between. Germline CDR1 and CDR2: LNHDA and SQIVND (reference sequence). This CDR3 has 14 residues. The CDR3 nucleotides are TGTGCCAGTAGTATAGGGGGGTACGGGTCACCCCTCCACTTT. It translates to CASSIGGYGSPLHF. Supplemented by reference TRBV19 and TRBJ1-6, the full variable domain reads DGGITQSPKYLFRKEGQNVTLSCEQNLNHDAMYWYRQDPGQGLRLIYYSQIVNDFQKGDIAEGYSVSREKKESFPLTVTSAQKNPTAFYLCASSIGGYGSPLHFGNGTRLTVT.

V and J are TRBV18 and TRBJ2-2, with a possible D match to TRBD2 (5 bases). This CDR3 region has 14 residues. V lost 3 bases and J 6 bases, leaving 11 bases between the germline ends. The V gene's germline CDR1 is KGHSH and CDR2 LQKENI. In nucleotides, the CDR3 is TGTGCCAGCTCACCGCCTATGAGGGCCGGGGAGCTGTTTTTT. Protein: CASSPPMRAGELFF.

This clone was seen a handful of times. V is TRBV19 and J is TRBJ1-1, with 7 bases lining up with TRBD1. The J segment lost 4 bases and the V segment lost 5 bases, leaving 4 bases of the junction unmatched. Looked up from germline, CDR1 is LNHDA and CDR2 is SQIVND (reference sequence). This CDR3 has 13 residues. CDR3 amino acids: CASSPGQATEAFF. DNA for the CDR3: TGTGCCAGTAGTCCAGGACAGGCCACTGAAGCTTTCTTT.

The gene calls are TRBV14 and TRBJ1-1; the D is unclear. The CDR3 contains 17 residues. CDR1 is SGHDN, CDR2 FVKESK, per germline. Trimming cost V 1 base and J 0 bases, with 15 bases left between them. CDR3: CASSQVLPPTMNTEAFF. The DNA for the CDR3 is TGTGCCAGCAGCCAAGTTTTACCTCCAACCATGAACACTGAAGCTTTCTTT.

V gene TRBV6-5 combines with J gene TRBJ2-7; the D call may be TRBD1 or TRBD2 (6 bases each). The CDR3 covers 11 residues. Germline-derived CDR1 and CDR2 are MNHEY and SVGAGI. V shed 7 bases and J shed 12 bases, with 16 bases lying between them. CDR3 amino acids: CASTSVGGLYF. CDR3 coding DNA: TGTGCCAGCACCTCCGTCGGGGGCCTGTACTTC.

The genes are TRBV6-2 or TRBV6-3 and TRBJ2-2; 10 nucleotides match TRBD1. The J segment lost 2 bases and the V segment lost 3 bases, leaving 6 bases of the junction unmatched. This CDR3 contains 17 residues. Germline values: CDR1 MNHEY, CDR2 SVGEGT. The CDR3 DNA sequence: TGTGCCAGCAGTTATCCGAGGGACAGGGGCAACACCGGGGAGCTGTTTTTT. Protein sequence: CASSYPRDRGNTGELFF.

The V gene is TRBV6-5, the J gene TRBJ1-6; D gene unclear. V was shortened by 6 bases and J by 6 bases, with 6 bases between the two germline ends. CDR3 length equals 12 residues. Germline CDR1 reads MNHEY; CDR2 reads SVGAGI. The CDR3 here is CASRSSNSPLHF. The CDR3 nucleotides read TGTGCCAGCAGGTCGTCTAATTCACCCCTCCACTTT.

The sample holds one count of this clone. The rearrangement uses TRBV19 and TRBJ1-1; a weak D match, TRBD1 (5 bases). With 7 bases removed from V and 5 bases from J, the gap between germline ends came to 14 bases. This CDR3 region has 13 residues. CDR1 is LNHDA and CDR2 is SQIVND in the germline V gene (reference sequence). The CDR3 sequence: CASMGDGGTEAFF. Written as DNA, the CDR3 is TGTGCCAGTATGGGGGATGGTGGAACTGAAGCTTTCTTT.

The rearrangement links TRBV19 to TRBJ2-5; D gene ambiguous. The CDR3 length is 14 residues. CDR1 is LNHDA, CDR2 SQIVND, per germline (reference sequence). The V end was cut by 0 bases, the J end by 7 bases, with 12 bases between. CDR3 protein: CASSIESGLRTQYF. In DNA form, the CDR3 reads TGTGCCAGTAGTATAGAGTCAGGCCTGAGGACCCAGTACTTC.

The chain combines TRBV15 with TRBJ1-1; D gene ambiguous. The germline CDR1 and CDR2 sequences are LNHNV and YYDKDF (reference sequence). V was trimmed by 0 bases and J by 1 base, leaving 3 bases between them. This CDR3 comprises 13 residues. The CDR3 DNA reads TGTGCCACCAGCAGAGACGGGAACACTGAAGCTTTCTTT. This codes for CATSRDGNTEAFF.